Given below is one T cell receptor beta chain in context. The antigen is undetermined. This sample was taken from a study of T cell repertoires in cytomegalovirus infection. One entry per CDR3 protein, called by TCRdb with MiXCR from the reads. The sample yields hundreds of thousands of distinct CDR3 sequences, 25% to 40% seen once. CDR1 and CDR2 (germline): SGHKS, YYEKEE (reference sequence). V gave up 3 bases and J gave up 11 bases; unmatched junction bases: 11. This CDR3 has 14 amino acids. This material consisted of cultured CD8+ T cells from PBMCs, taken from culture after CMV antigen stimulation. V is TRBV5-5 and J is TRBJ1-1; 9 bases fit TRBD1. This receptor was identified in a human donor in good health (CMV status not recorded). Some clones in this sample may be carry-over from other donors' samples. CDR3 amino acids: CASSSGQGINRAFF. The CDR3 nucleotides are TGTGCCAGCAGCTCAGGACAGGGGATTAATAGGGCTTTCTTT.